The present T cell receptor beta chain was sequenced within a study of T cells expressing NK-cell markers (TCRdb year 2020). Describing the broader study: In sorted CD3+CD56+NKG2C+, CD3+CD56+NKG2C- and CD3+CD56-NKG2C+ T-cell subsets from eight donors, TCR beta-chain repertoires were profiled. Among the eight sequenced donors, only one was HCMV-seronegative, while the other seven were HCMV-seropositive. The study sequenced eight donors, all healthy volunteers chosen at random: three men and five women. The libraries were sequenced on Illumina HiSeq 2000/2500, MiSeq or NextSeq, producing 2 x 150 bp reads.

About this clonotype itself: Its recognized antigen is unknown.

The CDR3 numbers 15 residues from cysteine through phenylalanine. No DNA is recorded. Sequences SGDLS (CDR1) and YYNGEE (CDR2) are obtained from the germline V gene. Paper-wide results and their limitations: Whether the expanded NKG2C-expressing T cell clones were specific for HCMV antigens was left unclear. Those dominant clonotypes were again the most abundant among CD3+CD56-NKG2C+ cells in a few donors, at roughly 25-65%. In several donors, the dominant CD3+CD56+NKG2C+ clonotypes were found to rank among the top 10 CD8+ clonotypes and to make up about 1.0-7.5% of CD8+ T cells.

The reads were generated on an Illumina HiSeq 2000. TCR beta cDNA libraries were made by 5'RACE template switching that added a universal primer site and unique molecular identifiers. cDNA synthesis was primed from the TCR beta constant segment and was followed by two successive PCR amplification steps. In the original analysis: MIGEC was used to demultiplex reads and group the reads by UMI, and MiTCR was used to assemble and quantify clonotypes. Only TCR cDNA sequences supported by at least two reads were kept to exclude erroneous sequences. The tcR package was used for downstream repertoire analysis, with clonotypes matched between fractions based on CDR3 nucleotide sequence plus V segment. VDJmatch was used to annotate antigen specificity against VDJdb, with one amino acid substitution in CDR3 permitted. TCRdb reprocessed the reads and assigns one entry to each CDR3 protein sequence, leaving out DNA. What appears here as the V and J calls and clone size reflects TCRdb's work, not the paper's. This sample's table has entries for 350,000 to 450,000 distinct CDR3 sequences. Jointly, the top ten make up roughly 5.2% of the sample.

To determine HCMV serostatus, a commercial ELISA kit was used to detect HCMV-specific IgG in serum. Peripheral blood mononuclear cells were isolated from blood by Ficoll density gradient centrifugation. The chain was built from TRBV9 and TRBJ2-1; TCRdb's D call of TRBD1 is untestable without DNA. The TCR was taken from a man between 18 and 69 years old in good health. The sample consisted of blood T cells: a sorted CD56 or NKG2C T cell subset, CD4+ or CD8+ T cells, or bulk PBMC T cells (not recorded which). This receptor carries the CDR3 CASSKAGADHNEQFF.